Listed below are T cell receptor beta chains from one sample, sequenced in a study of cytomegalovirus exposure and HLA in healthy donors. Libraries were prepared by immunoSEQ multiplex PCR; TCRdb keeps only in-frame clonotypes and omits some of them. This table has under 200,000 clones, roughly 80% appearing once. Source material: PBMCs. These receptors all stem from a male donor in good health and CMV-seronegative. CDR3s include the opening cysteine and the closing phenylalanine or tryptophan. The order of the fields is V gene, clone size, J gene, D gene, CDR3 protein, CDR3 DNA. A D gene is named only where the DNA matches it firmly. A row's size may be missing; if present it is once, few, many or a size class.

TRBV7-9	.	TRBJ1-1	TRBD1	CASSTGQANTEAFF	TGTGCCAGCAGCACGGGACAGGCGAACACTGAAGCTTTCTTT
TRBV7-8	.	TRBJ1-6	.	CASSLQGDNSPLHF	TGTGCCAGCAGCTTACAGGGCGATAATTCACCCCTCCACTTT
TRBV10-3	once	TRBJ2-7	.	CAISDGGLAGPYEQYF	TGTGCCATCAGTGATGGAGGTTTGGCAGGCCCCTACGAGCAGTACTTC
TRBV19	.	TRBJ2-3	.	CASSITPLLGSASTDTQYF	TGTGCCAGTAGTATAACTCCCCTCCTTGGGAGTGCTAGCACAGATACGCAGTATTTT
TRBV6-1	.	TRBJ2-4	TRBD2	CASSVSSGTPKNIQYF	TGTGCCAGCAGTGTTTCTAGCGGGACCCCCAAAAACATTCAGTACTTC
TRBV11-2	.	TRBJ1-1	.	CASSLGGNTEAFF	TGTGCCAGCAGCTTAGGCGGGAACACTGAAGCTTTCTTT
TRBV5-4	.	TRBJ2-7	TRBD1	CASSRGGQGFYEQYF	TGTGCCAGCAGCCGGGGTGGACAGGGTTTCTACGAGCAGTACTTC
TRBV4-2	.	TRBJ2-5	TRBD1	CASSQDRGFGETQYF	TGTGCCAGCAGCCAAGACAGGGGGTTCGGCGAGACCCAGTACTTC
TRBV7-2	.	TRBJ2-5	TRBD2	CASSPPPGTSGEETQYF	TGTGCCAGCAGCCCACCACCGGGGACTAGCGGCGAAGAGACCCAGTACTTC
TRBV2	.	TRBJ2-7	.	CASSEVGGGPGEQYF	TGTGCCAGCAGTGAAGTAGGGGGGGGGCCGGGTGAGCAGTACTTC
TRBV5-1	few	TRBJ2-3	.	CASSLASDTQYF	TGCGCCAGCAGCTTGGCTAGTGATACGCAGTATTTT
TRBV27	.	TRBJ2-2	TRBD1	CASSSPGQGGPGELFF	TGTGCCAGCAGTTCTCCGGGACAGGGGGGCCCCGGGGAGCTGTTTTTT
TRBV6-4	.	TRBJ2-3	TRBD2	CASSASGVDTQYF	TGTGCCAGCAGCGCTAGCGGGGTAGATACGCAGTATTTT
TRBV6-1	.	TRBJ1-1	TRBD1	CASSERGQGLNTEAFF	TGTGCCAGCAGTGAGAGGGGACAGGGATTAAACACTGAAGCTTTCTTT
TRBV7-2	few	TRBJ2-6	.	CASSWPGANVLTF	TGTGCCAGCAGCTGGCCCGGGGCCAACGTCCTGACTTTC
TRBV6-6	.	TRBJ2-1	.	CASNRKGEGNEQFF	TGTGCCAGTAACAGGAAGGGGGAGGGAAATGAGCAGTTCTTC
TRBV4-2	.	TRBJ2-3	.	CASSQDLGSTDTQYF	TGTGCCAGCAGCCAAGATCTTGGCAGCACAGATACGCAGTATTTT
TRBV4-1	.	TRBJ2-7	TRBD1	CASSQAGTGLYEQYF	TGCGCCAGCAGCCAAGCCGGGACAGGCCTCTACGAGCAGTACTTC
TRBV19	.	TRBJ1-4	.	CASSQAPTNEKLFF	TGTGCCAGTTCCCAGGCCCCAACTAATGAAAAACTGTTTTTT
TRBV9	.	TRBJ2-1	TRBD2	CASSVDASGYNEQFF	TGTGCCAGCAGCGTAGATGCTAGCGGTTACAATGAGCAGTTCTTC
TRBV6-1	.	TRBJ1-2	.	CASSDAGGVGGYTF	TGTGCCAGCAGTGACGCGGGCGGGGTGGGTGGCTACACCTTC
TRBV6-5	once	TRBJ2-3	TRBD2	CASSYHGLAGGNTQYF	TGTGCCAGCAGTTACCACGGACTAGCGGGGGGGAATACGCAGTATTTT
TRBV6-5	.	TRBJ1-1	TRBD1	CASSYQTGAGNTEAFF	TGTGCCAGCAGTTATCAGACAGGGGCTGGGAACACTGAAGCTTTCTTT
TRBV19	.	TRBJ1-1	.	CASRAGLNTEAFF	TGTGCCAGTAGAGCAGGATTGAACACTGAAGCTTTCTTT
TRBV19	.	TRBJ2-5	.	CASSIGGLETQYF	TGTGCCAGTAGTATCGGCGGGCTAGAGACCCAGTACTTC
TRBV7-3	.	TRBJ2-1	TRBD2	CASSPVAGGKYNEQFF	TGTGCCAGCAGCCCCGTAGCGGGGGGAAAATACAATGAGCAGTTCTTC
TRBV28	once	TRBJ1-5	TRBD1	CASRKGGTNQPQHF	TGTGCCAGCAGAAAAGGGGGCACCAATCAGCCCCAGCATTTT
TRBV27	.	TRBJ1-2	TRBD1	CASSLQWDRPLGYTF	TGTGCCAGCAGTCTTCAGTGGGACAGGCCGCTGGGCTACACCTTC
TRBV7-9	.	TRBJ2-7	.	CASSPGLNEQYF	TGTGCCAGCAGCCCTGGACTTAACGAGCAGTACTTC
TRBV5-1	.	TRBJ2-7	TRBD1	CASSLGQGIREQYF	TGCGCCAGCAGCTTGGGACAGGGTATACGCGAGCAGTACTTC
TRBV21-1	.	TRBJ2-7	.	CASSNVEVSYEQYF	TGTGCCAGCAGCAACGTCGAGGTCTCCTACGAGCAGTACTTC
TRBV7-3	few	TRBJ1-1	.	CASSLMAGMNTEAFF	TGTGCCAGCAGCTTAATGGCAGGGATGAACACTGAAGCTTTCTTT
TRBV6-1	few	TRBJ1-1	.	CASSSLTGTEAFF	TGTGCCAGCAGTTCTCTCACGGGCACTGAAGCTTTCTTT
TRBV7-6	once	TRBJ2-2	TRBD2	CASSPGLANTGELFF	TGTGCCAGCAGCCCCGGACTAGCGAACACCGGGGAGCTGTTTTTT
TRBV30	.	TRBJ2-2	TRBD2	CAWSSTDSSGTGELFF	TGTGCCTGGAGTTCTACCGATTCTAGCGGCACCGGGGAGCTGTTTTTT
TRBV25-1	.	TRBJ2-2	.	CASSALTGELFF	TGTGCCAGCAGTGCCCTCACCGGGGAGCTGTTTTTT
TRBV4-1	.	TRBJ2-3	.	CASSLIDRTDTQYF	TGCGCCAGCAGCCTTATAGACAGGACAGATACGCAGTATTTT
TRBV4-2	once	TRBJ2-1	TRBD1	CASSHTMTGRGNSYNEQFF	TGTGCCAGCAGCCATACCATGACAGGGAGAGGGAACTCCTACAATGAGCAGTTCTTC
TRBV6-5	.	TRBJ1-5	TRBD1	CASSRDRVNQPQHF	TGTGCCAGCAGTCGGGACAGGGTTAATCAGCCCCAGCATTTT
TRBV18	.	TRBJ2-7	TRBD1	CASSPSRDSYEQYF	TGTGCCAGCTCACCGTCCCGGGACAGCTACGAGCAGTACTTC
TRBV27	.	TRBJ1-1	.	CASRSGLGARTEAFF	TGTGCCAGCAGGTCCGGGCTAGGGGCACGAACTGAAGCTTTCTTT
TRBV7-9	few	TRBJ2-5	TRBD1	CASSSAVTGGETQYF	TGTGCCAGCAGCTCGGCAGTGACAGGGGGAGAGACCCAGTACTTC
TRBV15	.	TRBJ2-7	TRBD1	CATSRDRDRVAEQYF	TGTGCCACCAGCAGAGACCGGGACAGGGTCGCCGAGCAGTACTTC
TRBV7-2	.	TRBJ1-5	TRBD1	CASSLAGGSNQPQHF	TGTGCCAGCAGCTTAGCAGGGGGCAGCAATCAGCCCCAGCATTTT
TRBV30	.	TRBJ2-7	.	CAWALYQGQYF	TGTGCCTGGGCCCTGTACCAGGGGCAGTACTTC
TRBV4-1	.	TRBJ1-4	TRBD1	CASSPDRGTTNEKLFF	TGCGCCAGCAGCCCGGACAGGGGAACGACTAATGAAAAACTGTTTTTT
TRBV7-8	.	TRBJ1-4	.	CASSLYQGFEKLFF	TGTGCCAGCAGCTTATATCAGGGGTTTGAAAAACTGTTTTTT
TRBV4-2	.	TRBJ1-5	.	CASSQPGGNQPQHF	TGTGCCAGCAGCCAACCGGGGGGCAATCAGCCCCAGCATTTT
TRBV28	.	TRBJ2-1	TRBD1	CASRSADQGSQGEFF	TGTGCCAGCAGATCAGCAGACCAAGGGTCTCAGGGGGAGTTCTTC
TRBV19	.	TRBJ1-1	TRBD1	CASRQTGGNTEAFF	TGTGCCAGTAGGCAAACAGGGGGGAACACTGAAGCTTTCTTT
TRBV11-2	.	TRBJ1-4	.	CASSSRTEVLF	TGTGCCAGCAGCTCCCGGACAGAGGTGCTATTT
TRBV9	.	TRBJ2-4	TRBD2	CASSVGTSGRAENIQYF	TGTGCCAGCAGCGTTGGGACTAGCGGGAGGGCCGAAAACATTCAGTACTTC
TRBV18	.	TRBJ1-2	.	CASSPRVEGYTF	TGTGCCAGCTCACCCAGGGTTGAAGGCTACACCTTC
TRBV28	.	TRBJ1-1	TRBD1	CASSPGDRGTEAFF	TGTGCCAGCAGTCCGGGGGACAGGGGGACTGAAGCTTTCTTT
TRBV5-1	.	TRBJ1-4	TRBD1	CASSAKAGTGGGKLFF	TGCGCCAGCAGCGCGAAGGCCGGGACAGGGGGCGGGAAACTGTTTTTT